Listed below are T cell receptor beta chains from one sample, sequenced in a study of vaccination and CD4 T cells after COVID-19. One entry per CDR3 protein, called by TCRdb with MiXCR from the PCR reads. The sample consists of approximately 24,000 distinct CDR3 sequences, 64% of them appearing once. No antigen has been assigned to these receptors. The sample consisted of CD4+ T cells from blood, cultured in vitro. These receptors all stem from a human donor who had recovered from COVID-19. Both conserved end residues are part of each CDR3.

J gene | V gene | CDR3 length | CDR3 protein
TRBJ1-6 | TRBV27 | 16 | CASSLTGNYYNSPLHF
TRBJ1-2 | TRBV10-3 | 12 | CAITRDRYGYTF
TRBJ1-6 | TRBV20-1 | 13 | CSAVRGSNSPLHF
TRBJ1-2 | TRBV30 | 15 | CAWRDRGDPIYGYTF
TRBJ1-5 | TRBV20-1 | 11 | CSASGHQPQHF
TRBJ2-7 | TRBV7-2 | 15 | CASRGGGRNSHEQYF
TRBJ1-2 | TRBV20-1 | 13 | CSAARTGKYGYTF
TRBJ2-5 | TRBV20-1 | 14 | CSARGSGGLGTQYF
TRBJ1-6 | TRBV10-2 | 14 | CASSSLTGNSPLHF
TRBJ1-2 | TRBV5-6 | 14 | CASSLRQGVGGYTF
TRBJ1-5 | TRBV7-2 | 14 | CASSLADLGQPQHF
TRBJ2-3 | TRBV5-1 | 15 | CASSRDGDREDTQYF
TRBJ2-2 | TRBV7-2 | 15 | CASGYIKGNTGELFF
TRBJ1-5 | TRBV20-1 | 14 | CSARSGSSNQPQHF
TRBJ2-7 | TRBV7-7 | 13 | CASSERLSYEQYF
TRBJ2-2 | TRBV5-1 | 17 | CASSLGLAGAGTGELFF
TRBJ1-6 | TRBV20-1 | 15 | CSARAPSTVNSPLHF
TRBJ2-1 | TRBV7-2 | 13 | CASSLVGGNEQFF
TRBJ2-3 | TRBV6-2/TRBV6-3 | 17 | CASSYSGQGPLRDTQYF
TRBJ2-7 | TRBV7-9 | 15 | CASSLRETALWEQYF
TRBJ2-3 | TRBV7-8 | 16 | CASSPRPSMSTDTQYF
TRBJ1-2 | TRBV20-1 | 13 | CSARAGTWYGYTF
TRBJ2-2 | TRBV20-1 | 14 | CSAPTGGAAGELFF
TRBJ1-2 | TRBV28 | 14 | CASSFGGSRYGYTF
TRBJ2-4 | TRBV6-2/TRBV6-3 | 15 | CASSTLGLAGALQYF
TRBJ1-2 | TRBV12-3/TRBV12-4 | 13 | CASSFRGRGGYTF
TRBJ1-5 | TRBV5-4 | 15 | CASSLDRARNQPQHF
TRBJ2-1 | TRBV7-9 | 16 | CASSRLAGGSYNEQFF
TRBJ1-1 | TRBV7-2 | 18 | CASSQEGKGVVVNTEAFF
TRBJ1-1 | TRBV7-9 | 18 | CASSSASAKRGFHTEAFF
TRBJ2-5 | TRBV6-1 | 14 | CASSEGRVGETQYF
TRBJ2-7 | TRBV5-6 | 14 | CASRERGGLYEQYF
TRBJ1-1 | TRBV11-1 | 16 | CASRRRTPELDTEAFF
TRBJ2-1 | TRBV20-1 | 15 | CSAPKAGHSYNEQFF
TRBJ1-1 | TRBV30 | 12 | CAWKRNQGAAFF
TRBJ1-2 | TRBV2 | 15 | CASRVQVPGDYGYTF
TRBJ2-3 | TRBV15 | 17 | CATSRDQVGVGTDTQYF
TRBJ1-5 | TRBV24-1 | 16 | CATSEGRIGSNQPQHF
TRBJ1-1 | TRBV6-1 | 13 | CASSAETGLSAFF
TRBJ2-5 | TRBV6-1 | 15 | CASRLRARLRETQYF
TRBJ1-2 | TRBV19 | 13 | CASRPAGTHGYTF
TRBJ1-3 | TRBV28 | 15 | CASLRTVYSGNTIYF
TRBJ1-2 | TRBV15 | 12 | CATSWGQYGYTF
TRBJ2-3 | TRBV7-2 | 14 | CASTLRRDTDTQYF
TRBJ1-2 | TRBV28 | 13 | CASARGGKVGYTF
TRBJ1-5 | TRBV4-2 | 15 | CASSQAVQGNQPQHF
TRBJ2-7 | TRBV28 | 16 | CASSAWGSGRGVEQYF
TRBJ2-1 | TRBV6-2/TRBV6-3 | 15 | CASSYRLAGYNEQFF
TRBJ2-1 | TRBV15 | 18 | CATSSQKRGGGSYNEQFF
TRBJ2-7 | TRBV28 | 14 | CASDTRGSSYEQYF
TRBJ1-1 | TRBV6-5 | 14 | CASSYSGMNTEAFF
TRBJ1-6 | TRBV6-1 | 13 | CASSESGILALHF
TRBJ2-1 | TRBV7-2 | 18 | CASSIIWGGTGAHNEQFF